What follows describes a single T cell receptor beta chain. There are 15 residues in the CDR3. With 3 bases removed from V and 0 bases from J, the gap between germline ends came to 12 bases. From germline, CDR1 is SGHDN and CDR2 FVKESK. Profiling relied on immunoSEQ multiplex PCR, and the TCRdb table lists in-frame clones only, not all of them. The sample lists about 67,000 clones; approximately 90% were seen once. This entry comes from a study of T cell changes during pregnancy in multiple sclerosis. The receptor comes from a female donor with multiple sclerosis, enrolled in a pregnancy study. The rearrangement uses TRBV14 and TRBJ2-7, with D perhaps matching TRBD2 (6 bases). Specimen: peripheral blood, collected in the third trimester of pregnancy. The CDR3 DNA sequence: TGTGCCAGCAGCCATCGTCGGGGGAGCTCCTACGAGCAGTACTTC. Amino acid sequence: CASSHRRGSSYEQYF.